This T cell receptor beta chain was profiled in a study of siplizumab effects on memory and regulatory T cells (dated by TCRdb to about 2019). With respect to the entire study: The study examined how the anti-CD2 antibody siplizumab affects alloreactive T-cell subsets in allogeneic mixed lymphocyte reactions built from human PBMCs. Broad study findings and their caveats: Unstimulated naive T cells appeared to be more diverse than memory T cells, and naive cells seemed to make a substantial contribution to the alloresponse. Whether proliferating Tregs from siplizumab cultures actually had suppressive function was not functionally confirmed. Because sequences below about 10^-5 frequency were poorly captured, only a minor fraction of alloreactive clones could be mapped to unstimulated subsets. Siplizumab significantly lowered the cumulative frequency of alloreactive sequences that could be traced to unstimulated CD4+ memory T cells. Roughly 75-95% of proliferating CD4+ or CD8+ clones could not be assigned a naive or memory phenotype. In reactions with siplizumab, an average of approximately 70% of mappable alloreactive CD4+ clones were Treg-derived, compared with 25% to 30% in control reactions.

To note about this clone: This receptor's antigen is unknown. Base-call qualities are not available, and no considerably larger clone is one nucleotide away.

From a lookup of the germline V gene, CDR1 and CDR2 are SGHRS and YFSETQ. The CDR3 covers 13 residues, taking in both the cysteine and the phenylalanine. The entry retains the CDR3 DNA only, 39 bases that are in frame from base 1. Unmatched junction bases come to 6, with V trimmed by 4 bases and J by 6 bases. Libraries were prepared through the immunoSEQ multiplex PCR assay. Roughly 10^5 TCR templates per sample were assayed on the deep sequencing platform. Genomic DNA extracted from sorted T cells was used for TCRbeta CDR3 sequencing. The study's own analysis went as follows. The R programming language was used for the clonal analysis of the TCRbeta CDR3 data. Unstimulated samples were compared with post-reaction CFSE-low samples to define alloreactive CD4+ and CD8+ clones. By matching sequences to the repertoires of sorted unstimulated Treg and non-Treg cells, each alloreactive CD4+ clone was assigned a regulatory or non-regulatory origin. The clones in this table, taken by TCRdb from immuneACCESS, are in-frame only. Not every clone is retained; where verified, under half of the shortfall comes from an unresolved V gene, and the cause of the rest is unknown. V, J and clone size derive from that table, while D and trimming were established from the DNA sequence. The sample profile shows about 100,000 clones; around 90% of them were found once. The ten most abundant clones make up 12% of the sample.

Sorted unstimulated T cells and proliferating T cells recovered from mixed lymphocyte reactions were subjected to TCRbeta CDR3 sequencing. Fresh whole blood from 9 to 10 HLA-typed healthy donors served as the source for isolating PBMCs. To map where alloreactive clones came from, CD4+ non-regulatory T cells in the unstimulated state were FACS-sorted. The rearrangement combines TRBV5-1 with TRBJ2-7, with 8 bases aligning to TRBD2. This receptor was obtained from a human donor in good health. Sequenced: non-Treg CD4+ T cells sorted from blood. Per the publication, the cell subset or site label means: FACS-sorted unstimulated CD4+ non-regulatory T cells. The nucleotides are TGCGCCAGCAGCCCTGGACTAGCTTCCGAGCAGTACTTC. The encoded protein is CASSPGLASEQYF. The full variable domain, completed from the reference TRBV5-1 and TRBJ2-7 proteins outside the CDR3, reads KAGVTQTPRYLIKTRGQQVTLSCSPISGHRSVSWYQQTPGQGLQFLFEYFSETQRNKGNFPGRFSGRQFSNSRSEMNVSTLELGDSALYLCASSPGLASEQYFGPGTRLTVT.